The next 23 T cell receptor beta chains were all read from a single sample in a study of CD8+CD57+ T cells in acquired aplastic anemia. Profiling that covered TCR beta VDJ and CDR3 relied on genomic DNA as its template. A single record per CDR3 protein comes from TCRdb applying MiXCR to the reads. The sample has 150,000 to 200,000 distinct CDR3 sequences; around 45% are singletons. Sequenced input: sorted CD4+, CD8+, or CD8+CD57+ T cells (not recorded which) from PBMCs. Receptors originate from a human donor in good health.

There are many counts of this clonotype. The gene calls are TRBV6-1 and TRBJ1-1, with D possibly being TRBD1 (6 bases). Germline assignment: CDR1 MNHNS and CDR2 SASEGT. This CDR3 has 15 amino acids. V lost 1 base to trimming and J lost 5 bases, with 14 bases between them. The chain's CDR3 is CASSEGGAGATEAFF. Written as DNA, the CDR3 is TGTGCCAGCAGTGAAGGAGGGGCAGGGGCTACTGAAGCTTTCTTT.

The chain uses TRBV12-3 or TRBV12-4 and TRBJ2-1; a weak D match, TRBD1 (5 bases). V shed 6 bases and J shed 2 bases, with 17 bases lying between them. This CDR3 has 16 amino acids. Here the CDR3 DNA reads TGTGCCAGCAGCCCCCCCACAGGCGGAACCTACAATGAGCAGTTCTTC. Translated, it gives CASSPPTGGTYNEQFF.

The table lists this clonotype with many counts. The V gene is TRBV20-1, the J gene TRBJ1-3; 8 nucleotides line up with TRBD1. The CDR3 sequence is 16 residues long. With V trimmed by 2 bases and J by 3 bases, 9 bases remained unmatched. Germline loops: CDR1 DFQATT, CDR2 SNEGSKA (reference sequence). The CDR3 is CSARFLQGEGGNTIYF. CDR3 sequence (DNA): TGCAGTGCTAGATTTCTACAGGGGGAGGGTGGAAACACCATATATTTT.

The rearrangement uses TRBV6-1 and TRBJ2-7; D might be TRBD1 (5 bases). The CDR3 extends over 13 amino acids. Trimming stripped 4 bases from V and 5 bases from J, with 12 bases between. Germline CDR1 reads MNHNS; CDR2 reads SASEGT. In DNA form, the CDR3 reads TGTGCCAGCAGTGCCCTCCCCAGGGACGAGCAGTACTTC. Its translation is CASSALPRDEQYF.

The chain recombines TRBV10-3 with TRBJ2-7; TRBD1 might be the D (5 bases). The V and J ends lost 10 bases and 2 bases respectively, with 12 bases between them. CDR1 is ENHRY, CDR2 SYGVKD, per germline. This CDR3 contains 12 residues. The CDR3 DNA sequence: TGTGCCACACGACAGACAACCTACGAGCAGTACTTC. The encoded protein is CATRQTTYEQYF.

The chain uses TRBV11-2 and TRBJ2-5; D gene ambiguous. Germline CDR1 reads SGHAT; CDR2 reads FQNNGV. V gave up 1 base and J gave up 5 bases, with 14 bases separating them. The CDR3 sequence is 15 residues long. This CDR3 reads CASSLATGEWETQYF. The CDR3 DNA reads TGTGCCAGCAGCTTAGCCACTGGGGAATGGGAGACCCAGTACTTC.

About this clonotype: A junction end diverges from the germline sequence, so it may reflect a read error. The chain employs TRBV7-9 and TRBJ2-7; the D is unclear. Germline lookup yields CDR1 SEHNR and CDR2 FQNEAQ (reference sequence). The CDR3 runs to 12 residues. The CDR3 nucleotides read TGCGCCAGCAGCCAATCCGGACGCGAGCAGTACTTC. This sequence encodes CASSQSGREQYF. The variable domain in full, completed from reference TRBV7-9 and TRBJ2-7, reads DTGVSQNPRHKITKRGQNVTFRCDPISEHNRLYWYRQTLGQGPEFLTYFQNEAQLEKSRLLSDRFSAERPKGSFSTLEIQRTEQGDSAMYLCASSQSGREQYFGPGTRLTVT.

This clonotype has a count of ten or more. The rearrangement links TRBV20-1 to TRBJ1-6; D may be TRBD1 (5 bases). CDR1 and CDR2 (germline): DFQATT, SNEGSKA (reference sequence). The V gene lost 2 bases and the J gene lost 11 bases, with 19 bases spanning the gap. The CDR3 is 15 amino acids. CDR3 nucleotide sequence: TGCAGTGCTAGACGCTCGGGACTCTTCGGGACACCCCTCCACTTT. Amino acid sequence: CSARRSGLFGTPLHF.

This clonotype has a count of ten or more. This CDR3 reads CASSTTGTSFSDEQYF. The CDR3 DNA reads as TGTGCCAGCAGCACGACCGGGACTTCCTTTTCGGACGAGCAGTACTTC. This chain joins TRBV5-4 and TRBJ2-7; the D gene is possibly TRBD2 (6 bases). Trimming took 4 bases from V and 5 from J, leaving 22 bases between them. This CDR3 contains 16 residues. Looked up from germline, CDR1 is SGHNT and CDR2 is YYREEE (reference sequence).

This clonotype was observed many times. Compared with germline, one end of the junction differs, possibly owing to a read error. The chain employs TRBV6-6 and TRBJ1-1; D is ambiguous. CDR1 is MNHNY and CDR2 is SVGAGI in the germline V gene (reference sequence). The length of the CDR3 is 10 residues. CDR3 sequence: CASSYTEAFF. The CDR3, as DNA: TGTGCCAGCAGTTACACTGAGGCTTTCTTT.

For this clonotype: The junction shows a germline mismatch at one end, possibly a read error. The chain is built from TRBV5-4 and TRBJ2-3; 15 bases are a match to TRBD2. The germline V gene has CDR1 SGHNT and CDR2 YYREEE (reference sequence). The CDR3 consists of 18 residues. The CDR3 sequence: CASSLGPGLAGGTDTQYF. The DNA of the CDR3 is TGTGCCAGCAGCTTGGGACCGGGACTAGCGGGGGGCACAGATACCCAGTATTTT.

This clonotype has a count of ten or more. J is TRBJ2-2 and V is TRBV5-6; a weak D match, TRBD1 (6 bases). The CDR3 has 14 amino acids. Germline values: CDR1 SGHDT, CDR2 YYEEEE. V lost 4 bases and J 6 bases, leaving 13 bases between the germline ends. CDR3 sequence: CASSPTGSSGELFF. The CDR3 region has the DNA TGTGCCAGCAGCCCGACAGGATCCTCCGGGGAGCTGTTTTTT.

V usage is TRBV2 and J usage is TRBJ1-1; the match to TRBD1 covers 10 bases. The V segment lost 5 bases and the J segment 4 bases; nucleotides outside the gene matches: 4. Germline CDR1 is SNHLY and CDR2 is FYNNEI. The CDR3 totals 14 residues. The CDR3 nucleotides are TGTGCCAGCAGTTTGGGACAGGGGCTCACTGAAGCTTTCTTT. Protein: CASSLGQGLTEAFF.

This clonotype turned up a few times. Here the CDR3 DNA reads TGTGCCAGTAGCCACTCCGGTCAGGGGGGTGACAAAAAACTGTTTTTT. Its translation is CASSHSGQGGDKKLFF. This chain links TRBV19 with TRBJ1-4, with 7 bases matching TRBD1. Germline CDR1 LNHDA, CDR2 SQIVND (reference sequence). The CDR3 covers 16 residues. The junction had 16 bases not matched to a gene; V was cut back by 6 bases and J by 9 bases. Full variable domain (outside the CDR3, taken from reference TRBV19 and TRBJ1-4): DGGITQSPKYLFRKEGQNVTLSCEQNLNHDAMYWYRQDPGQGLRLIYYSQIVNDFQKGDIAEGYSVSREKKESFPLTVTSAQKNPTAFYLCASSHSGQGGDKKLFFGSGTQLSVL.

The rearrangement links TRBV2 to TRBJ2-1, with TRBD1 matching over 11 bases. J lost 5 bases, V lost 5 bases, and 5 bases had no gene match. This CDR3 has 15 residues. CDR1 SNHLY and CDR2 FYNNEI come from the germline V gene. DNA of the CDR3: TGTGCCAGCAGTCTGGACAGGGGGCCAAACAATGAGCAGTTCTTC. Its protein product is CASSLDRGPNNEQFF. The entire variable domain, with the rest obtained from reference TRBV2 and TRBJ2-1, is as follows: EPEVTQTPSHQVTQMGQEVILRCVPISNHLYFYWYRQILGQKVEFLVSFYNNEISEKSEIFDDQFSVERPDGSNFTLKIRSTKLEDSAMYFCASSLDRGPNNEQFFGPGTRLTVL.

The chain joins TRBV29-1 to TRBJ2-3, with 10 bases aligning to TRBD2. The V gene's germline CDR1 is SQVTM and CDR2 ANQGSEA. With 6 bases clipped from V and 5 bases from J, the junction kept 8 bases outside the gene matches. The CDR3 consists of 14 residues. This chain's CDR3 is CSVRLAGVVDTQYF. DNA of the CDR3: TGCAGCGTCAGACTAGCGGGTGTGGTAGATACGCAGTATTTT.

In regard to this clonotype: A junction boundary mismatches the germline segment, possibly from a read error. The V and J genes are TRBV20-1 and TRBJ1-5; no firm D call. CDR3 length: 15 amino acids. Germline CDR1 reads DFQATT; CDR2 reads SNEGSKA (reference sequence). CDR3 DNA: TGCAGCGCTAGAGGTGGGCTGATCGGCAATCAGCCCCAGCATTTT. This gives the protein CSARGGLIGNQPQHF.

The CDR3 region is CASSRGQDYGYTF. In nucleotides, the CDR3 is TGTGCCAGCTCACGGGGACAAGACTATGGCTACACCTTC. The chain recombines TRBV18 with TRBJ1-2; D perhaps matches TRBD1 (6 bases). Looked up from germline, CDR1 is KGHSH and CDR2 is LQKENI. The CDR3 is 13 amino acids. V was trimmed by 4 bases and J by 3 bases, leaving 9 bases between them.

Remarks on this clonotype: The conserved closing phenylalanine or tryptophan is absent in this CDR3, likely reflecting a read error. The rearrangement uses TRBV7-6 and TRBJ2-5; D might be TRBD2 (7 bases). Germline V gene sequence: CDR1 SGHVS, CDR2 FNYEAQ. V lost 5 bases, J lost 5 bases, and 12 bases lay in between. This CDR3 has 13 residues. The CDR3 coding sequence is TGTGCCAGCAGCCACGGGGGGCGGGAGACCCAGTACCTC. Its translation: CASSHGGRETQYL.

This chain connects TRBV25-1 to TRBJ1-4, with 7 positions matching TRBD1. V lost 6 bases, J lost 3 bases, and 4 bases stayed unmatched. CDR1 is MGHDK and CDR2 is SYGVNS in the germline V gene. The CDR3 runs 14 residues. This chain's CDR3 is CASSGGTANEKLFF. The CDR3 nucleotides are TGTGCCAGCAGCGGGGGGACAGCTAATGAAAAACTGTTTTTT. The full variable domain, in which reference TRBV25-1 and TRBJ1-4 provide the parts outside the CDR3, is EADIYQTPRYLVIGTGKKITLECSQTMGHDKMYWYQQDPGMELHLIHYSYGVNSTEKGDLSSESTVSRIRTEHFPLTLESARPSHTSQYLCASSGGTANEKLFFGSGTQLSVL.

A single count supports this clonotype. CDR3 sequence reads: CASSGSADPRPYGYTF. The CDR3, as DNA: TGCGCCAGCAGTGGCTCCGCGGACCCGCGCCCTTATGGCTACACCTTC. The chain is built from TRBV10-1 and TRBJ1-2; D is ambiguous. With 4 bases removed from V and 5 bases from J, the gap between germline ends came to 20 bases. From germline, CDR1 is WNHNN and CDR2 SYGVQD (reference sequence). CDR3 size: 16 residues.

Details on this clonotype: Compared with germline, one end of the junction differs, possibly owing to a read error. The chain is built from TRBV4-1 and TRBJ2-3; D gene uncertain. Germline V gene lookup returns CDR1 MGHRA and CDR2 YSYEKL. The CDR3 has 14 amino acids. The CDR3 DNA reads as TGCGCCGGCAGCCAAGATCAAACCAGCGATACGCAGTATTTT. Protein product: CAGSQDQTSDTQYF.

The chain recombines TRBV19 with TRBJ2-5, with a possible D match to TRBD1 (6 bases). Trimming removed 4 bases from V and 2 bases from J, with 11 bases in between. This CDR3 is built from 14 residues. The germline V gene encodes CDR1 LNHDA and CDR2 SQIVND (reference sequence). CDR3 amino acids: CASSTRQVQETQYF. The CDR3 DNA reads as TGTGCCAGTAGTACCCGACAGGTACAAGAGACCCAGTACTTC.